This TCR beta chain was retrieved from a study of molecular identifiers for immune sequencing clone quantification. Library preparation followed earlier protocols using designated TCR primers. One entry per CDR3 protein results from TCRdb running MiXCR on the PCR reads. The sample has about 89,000 distinct CDR3 sequences; 19% are singletons. CDR3 length: 16 amino acids. With 0 bases clipped from V and 4 bases from J, the junction kept 11 bases outside the gene matches. CDR1 and CDR2 (germline): GTSNPN, SVGIG (reference sequence). General observations from the study: Amid 750,000 to 1,000,000 naive cells, spiked Jurkat TCR RNA from one cell was reportedly still detectable.

In this sample, this clonotype turned up many times. Its specificity is unknown. This TCR derives from a human donor in good health. Some libraries in this study had Jurkat cell RNA spiked in. The genes are TRBV30 and TRBJ2-7; 8 bases are shared with TRBD1. Sequenced material: naive CD8+ T cells from blood, with Jurkat cell RNA spiked in. Subset: FACS-sorted CD8+CD4-CCR7+CD45RA+ naive T cells. The CDR3 DNA sequence: TGTGCCTGGAGTGTACTCGGGACAGGAATTTCTTACGAGCAGTACTTC. As protein: CAWSVLGTGISYEQYF.